The T cell receptor (beta chain) described here comes from a study of T cell responses to AZD1222 COVID-19 vaccine (dated by TCRdb to the early 2020s). With regard to the full study: AZD1222 recipients whose second dose came at about 4 weeks and those whose second dose came at about 12 weeks were combined into one group, since spike-specific TCR depth and breadth did not differ between the two schedules. Trial participants were enrolled by age into 18-55, 56-69 and 70-plus year subgroups, with around 140, 26 and 57 TCR-sequenced participants respectively. TCR sequencing was performed for fewer than 250 trial participants, of whom roughly 200 were given two doses of AZD1222 and around 25 were given two doses of MenACWY control vaccine.

The time point label, as the study defines it: baseline before first vaccination. Vaccinee samples came from UK trials COV001 and COV002, including a single-blind randomized controlled phase 2/3 trial of AZD1222 (ChAdOx1 nCoV-19) in healthy adults. Trial participant PBMC samples were collected at day 0 and day 28 after the second dose for TCRbeta chain sequencing. The CDR3 spans 14 residues, from the cysteine through the phenylalanine. The sequence is cut down to CDR3 DNA, 42 bases in frame from base 1. The germline V gene encodes CDR1 SEHNR and CDR2 FQNEAQ (reference sequence). V loses 6 bases of germline sequence and J loses 0 bases, and the interval between the two ends is 6 bases. Of note for this clone: Its antigen specificity is not known. Base qualities are not at hand, and no much larger clone is one base apart.

The CDR3 regions of human TCRbeta chains were subjected to immunosequencing. The authors processed their data as follows. TCRs in the repertoires were matched against a reference library of SARS-CoV-2-specific TCRs that had been generated with the MIRA antigen-specificity platform. Breadth was defined as the fraction of unique TCRs that were SARS-CoV-2-associated, and depth was defined as the fraction of total T cells that were SARS-CoV-2-associated. Using the MIRA data, each spike-specific TCR was assigned both to the spike region to which the TCR was reactive and to a CD4 or CD8 class. Log10-transformed breadth and depth values were compared by one-way ANOVA with Sidak's multiple comparisons tests. TCRdb carries this immuneACCESS record with in-frame sequences only. Its versions omit some clonotypes, under half of them owing to an unresolved V gene in the studies checked, with the rest unexplained. The V and J calls and clone size come from that table; D and trimming were worked out from the DNA. The sample table records some 130,000 clones; about nine tenths of these occur just once. The ten largest clonotypes hold approximately 8% of the sample.

What the authors observed across the whole study: Conclusions about previously exposed vaccinees are limited, since just 6 or 7 AZD1222 recipients were seropositive for SARS-CoV-2 at baseline. After two AZD1222 doses, spike-specific TCR breadth and depth were significantly higher than at day 0 and than in MenACWY recipients. In the small 56-69-year group, the increase in depth fell short of significance, most likely because of low power. Epitopes outside the regions mutated in the B.1.351 and B.1.1.7 variants were reportedly recognized by nearly half of the unique spike-specific TCRs. Participants were mostly white British, with more females than males. The authors suggested clonal diversity may have been underestimated. The whole spike protein was spanned by vaccine-associated CD4 TCRs, and dominant responses were seen in regions 160-218 and 743-854. No day 14 peak-response samples were available, so repertoires were characterized only after the peak T cell response.

This receptor was taken from an adult in good health. The chain links TRBV7-9 with TRBJ2-6, with no reliable assignment of the D segment. Here the sequenced sample was peripheral blood, taken on day 0 of AZD1222 vaccination. The sequence in DNA is TGTGCCAGCAGAAACAACTCTGGGGCCAACGTCCTGACTTTC. This yields the protein CASRNNSGANVLTF.